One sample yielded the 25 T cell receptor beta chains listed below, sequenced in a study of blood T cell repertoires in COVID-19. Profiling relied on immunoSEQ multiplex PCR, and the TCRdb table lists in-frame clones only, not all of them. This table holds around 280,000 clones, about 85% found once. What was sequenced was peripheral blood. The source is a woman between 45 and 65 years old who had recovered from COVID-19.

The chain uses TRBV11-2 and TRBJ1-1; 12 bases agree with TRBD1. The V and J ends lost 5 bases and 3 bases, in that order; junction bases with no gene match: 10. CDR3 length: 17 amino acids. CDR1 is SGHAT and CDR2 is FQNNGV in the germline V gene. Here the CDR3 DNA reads TGTGCCAGCAGCCCAAATCCAGGGACAGGGGGCGACACTGAAGCTTTCTTT. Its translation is CASSPNPGTGGDTEAFF.

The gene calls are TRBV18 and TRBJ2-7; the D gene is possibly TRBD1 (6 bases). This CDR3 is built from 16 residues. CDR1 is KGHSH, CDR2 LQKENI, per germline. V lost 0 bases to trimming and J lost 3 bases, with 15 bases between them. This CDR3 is CASSPPGRGRGYEQYF. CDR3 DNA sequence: TGTGCCAGCTCACCACCCGGCAGGGGCAGGGGCTACGAGCAGTACTTC. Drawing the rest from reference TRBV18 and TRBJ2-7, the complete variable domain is NAGVMQNPRHLVRRRGQEARLRCSPMKGHSHVYWYRQLPEEGLKFMVYLQKENIIDESGMPKERFSAEFPKEGPSILRIQQVVRGDSAAYFCASSPPGRGRGYEQYFGPGTRLTVT.

The CDR3 protein is CASSLDRVRSYNEQFF. The CDR3 DNA is TGTGCCAGCAGTCTTGACAGGGTCCGGAGCTACAATGAGCAGTTCTTC. The chain has TRBV27 and TRBJ2-1, with TRBD1 matching 7 bases. This CDR3 is built from 16 residues. Germline values: CDR1 MNHEY, CDR2 SMNVEV (reference sequence). V shed 5 bases, J shed 3 bases, and the junction held 10 bases outside the gene matches.

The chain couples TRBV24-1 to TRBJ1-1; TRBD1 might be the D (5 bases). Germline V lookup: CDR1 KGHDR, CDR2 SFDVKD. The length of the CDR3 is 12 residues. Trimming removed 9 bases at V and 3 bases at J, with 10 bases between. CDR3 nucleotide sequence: TGTGCCACCCCGTGGGGGGACACTGAAGCTTTCTTT. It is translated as CATPWGDTEAFF.

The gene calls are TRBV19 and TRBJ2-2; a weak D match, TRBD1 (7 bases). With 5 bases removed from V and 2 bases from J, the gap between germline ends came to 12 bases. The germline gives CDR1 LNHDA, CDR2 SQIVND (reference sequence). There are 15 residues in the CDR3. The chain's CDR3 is CASSPQGGNTGELFF. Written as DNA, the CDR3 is TGTGCCAGTAGTCCTCAGGGGGGAAACACCGGGGAGCTGTTTTTT.

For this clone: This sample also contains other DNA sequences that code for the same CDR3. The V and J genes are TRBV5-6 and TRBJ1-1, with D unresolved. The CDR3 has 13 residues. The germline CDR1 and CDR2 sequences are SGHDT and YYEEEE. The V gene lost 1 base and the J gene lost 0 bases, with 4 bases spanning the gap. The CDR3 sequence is CASSLQMNTEAFF. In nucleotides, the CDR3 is TGTGCCAGCAGCTTGCAGATGAACACTGAAGCTTTCTTT.

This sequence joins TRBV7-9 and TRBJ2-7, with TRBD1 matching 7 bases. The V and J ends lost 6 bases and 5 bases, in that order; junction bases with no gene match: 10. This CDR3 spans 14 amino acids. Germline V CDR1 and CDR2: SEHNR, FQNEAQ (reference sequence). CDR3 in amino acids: CASSRSGGWDEQYF. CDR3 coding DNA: TGTGCCAGCAGTCGATCAGGGGGATGGGACGAGCAGTACTTC.

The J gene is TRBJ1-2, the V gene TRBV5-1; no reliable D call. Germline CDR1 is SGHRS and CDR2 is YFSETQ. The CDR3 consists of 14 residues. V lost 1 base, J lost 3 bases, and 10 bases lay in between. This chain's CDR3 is CASSLQTSDYGYTF. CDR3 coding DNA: TGCGCCAGCAGCTTGCAGACATCAGACTATGGCTACACCTTC.

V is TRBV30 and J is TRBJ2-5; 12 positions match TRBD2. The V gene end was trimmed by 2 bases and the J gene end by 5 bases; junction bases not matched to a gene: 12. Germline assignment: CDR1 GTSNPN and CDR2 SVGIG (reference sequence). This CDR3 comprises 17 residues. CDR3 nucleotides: TGTGCCTGGAGTCAAAAAACAGGACTAGCGGGAACGGAGACCCAGTACTTC. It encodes CAWSQKTGLAGTETQYF. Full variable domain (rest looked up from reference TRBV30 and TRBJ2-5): SQTIHQWPATLVQPVGSPLSLECTVEGTSNPNLYWYRQAAGRGLQLLFYSVGIGQISSEVPQNLSASRPQDRQFILSSKKLLLSDSGFYLCAWSQKTGLAGTETQYFGPGTRLLVL.

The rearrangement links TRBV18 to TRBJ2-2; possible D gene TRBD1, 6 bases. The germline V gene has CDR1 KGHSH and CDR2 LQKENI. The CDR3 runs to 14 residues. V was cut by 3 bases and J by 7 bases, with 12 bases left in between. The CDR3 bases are TGTGCCAGCTCACCGGATACAGGGTTCGGGGAGCTGTTTTTT. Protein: CASSPDTGFGELFF.

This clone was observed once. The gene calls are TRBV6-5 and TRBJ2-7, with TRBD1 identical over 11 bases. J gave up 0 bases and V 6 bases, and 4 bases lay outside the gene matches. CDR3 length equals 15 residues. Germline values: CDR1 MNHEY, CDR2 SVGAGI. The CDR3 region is CASRAGTGGSYEQYF. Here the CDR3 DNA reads TGTGCCAGCAGGGCCGGGACAGGGGGCTCCTACGAGCAGTACTTC.

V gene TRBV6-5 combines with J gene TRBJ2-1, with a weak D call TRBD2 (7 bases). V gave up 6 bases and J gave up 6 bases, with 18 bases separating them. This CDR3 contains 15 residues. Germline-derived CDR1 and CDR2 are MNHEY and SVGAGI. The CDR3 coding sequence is TGTGCCAGCAGCCCCGGGGGGCGGGAGAGCAATGAGCAGTTCTTC. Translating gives CASSPGGRESNEQFF.

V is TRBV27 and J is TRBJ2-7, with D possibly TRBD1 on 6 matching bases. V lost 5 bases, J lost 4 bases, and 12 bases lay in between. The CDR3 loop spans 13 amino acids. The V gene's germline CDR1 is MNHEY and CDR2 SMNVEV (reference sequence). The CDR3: CASSRTVPYEQYF. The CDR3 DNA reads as TGTGCCAGCAGTCGGACAGTTCCTTACGAGCAGTACTTC.

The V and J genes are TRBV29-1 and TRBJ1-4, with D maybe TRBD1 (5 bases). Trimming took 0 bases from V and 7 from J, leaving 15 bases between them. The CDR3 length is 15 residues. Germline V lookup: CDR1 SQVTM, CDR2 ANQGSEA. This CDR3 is CSVEEDGGGREKLFF. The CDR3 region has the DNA TGCAGCGTTGAAGAGGATGGGGGAGGGCGTGAAAAACTGTTTTTT.

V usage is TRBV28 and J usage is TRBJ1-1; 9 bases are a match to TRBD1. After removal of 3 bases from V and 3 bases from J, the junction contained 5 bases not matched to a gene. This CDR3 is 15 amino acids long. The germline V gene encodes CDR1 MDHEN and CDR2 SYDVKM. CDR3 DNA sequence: TGTGCCAGCAGTTTCCCACAGGGGGCCTACACTGAAGCTTTCTTT. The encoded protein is CASSFPQGAYTEAFF.

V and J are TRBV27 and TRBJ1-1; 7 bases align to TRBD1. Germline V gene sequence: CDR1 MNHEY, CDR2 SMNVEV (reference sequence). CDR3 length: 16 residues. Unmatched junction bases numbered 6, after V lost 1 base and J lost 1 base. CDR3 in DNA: TGTGCCAGCAGTTTATATTCGGGACAGTGGAACACTGAAGCTTTCTTT. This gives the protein CASSLYSGQWNTEAFF.

The CDR3 DNA sequence: TGTGCCAGCTCACCTCGGGATTTCGGGGGTGGTGAGCAGTTCTTC. Its translation: CASSPRDFGGGEQFF. The chain uses TRBV18 and TRBJ2-1, with D maybe TRBD2 (6 bases). Trimming removed 3 bases from V and 9 bases from J, with 18 bases in between. The germline V gene encodes CDR1 KGHSH and CDR2 LQKENI. This CDR3 has 15 amino acids. The variable domain in full, completed from reference TRBV18 and TRBJ2-1, reads NAGVMQNPRHLVRRRGQEARLRCSPMKGHSHVYWYRQLPEEGLKFMVYLQKENIIDESGMPKERFSAEFPKEGPSILRIQQVVRGDSAAYFCASSPRDFGGGEQFFGPGTRLTVL.

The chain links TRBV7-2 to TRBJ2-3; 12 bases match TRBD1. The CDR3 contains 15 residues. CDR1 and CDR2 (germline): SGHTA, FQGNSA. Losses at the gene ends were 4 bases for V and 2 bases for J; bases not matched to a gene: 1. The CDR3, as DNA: TGTGCCAGCAGCTCGGGACAGGGGGCCACAGATACGCAGTATTTT. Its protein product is CASSSGQGATDTQYF.

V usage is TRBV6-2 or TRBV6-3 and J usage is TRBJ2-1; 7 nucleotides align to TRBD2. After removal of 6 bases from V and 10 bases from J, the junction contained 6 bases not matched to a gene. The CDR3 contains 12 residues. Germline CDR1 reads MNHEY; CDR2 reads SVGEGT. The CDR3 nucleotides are TGTGCCAGCAGCCTAACTAGCGACGAGCAGTTCTTC. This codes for CASSLTSDEQFF.

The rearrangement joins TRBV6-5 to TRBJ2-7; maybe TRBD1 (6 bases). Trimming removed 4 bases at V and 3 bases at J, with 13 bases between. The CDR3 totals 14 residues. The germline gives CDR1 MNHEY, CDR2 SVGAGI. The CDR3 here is CASSSTGSDYEQYF. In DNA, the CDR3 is TGTGCCAGCAGTTCTACAGGGAGTGACTACGAGCAGTACTTC.

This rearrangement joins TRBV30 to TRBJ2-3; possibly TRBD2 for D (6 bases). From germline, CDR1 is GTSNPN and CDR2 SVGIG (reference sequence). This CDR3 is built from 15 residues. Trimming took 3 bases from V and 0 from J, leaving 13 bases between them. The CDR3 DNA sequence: TGTGCCTGGAGATTGGAGGGGTCTAGCACAGATACGCAGTATTTT. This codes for CAWRLEGSSTDTQYF.

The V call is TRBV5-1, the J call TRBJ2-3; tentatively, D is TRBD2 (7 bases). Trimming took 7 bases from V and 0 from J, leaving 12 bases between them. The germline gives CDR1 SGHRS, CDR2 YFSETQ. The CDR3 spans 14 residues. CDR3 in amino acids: CASLRGGSTDTQYF. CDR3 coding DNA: TGCGCCAGCCTGAGGGGGGGTAGCACAGATACGCAGTATTTT.

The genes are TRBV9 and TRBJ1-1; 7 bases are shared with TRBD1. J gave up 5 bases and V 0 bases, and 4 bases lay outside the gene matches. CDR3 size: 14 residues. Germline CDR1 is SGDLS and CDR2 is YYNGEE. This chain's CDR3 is CASSVGQGRTEAFF. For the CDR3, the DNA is TGTGCCAGCAGCGTAGGACAGGGTCGGACTGAAGCTTTCTTT. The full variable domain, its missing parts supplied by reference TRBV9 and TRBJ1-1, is DSGVTQTPKHLITATGQRVTLRCSPRSGDLSVYWYQQSLDQGLQFLIQYYNGEERAKGNILERFSAQQFPDLHSELNLSSLELGDSALYFCASSVGQGRTEAFFGQGTRLTVV.

Here the CDR3 reads CASSYSIGQGNSPLHF. The CDR3 nucleotides read TGTGCCAGCAGTTACTCGATTGGACAGGGGAATTCACCCCTCCACTTT. The V call is TRBV6-5, the J call TRBJ1-6; 9 bases are shared with TRBD1. Trimming took 0 bases from V and 7 from J; bases not matched to a gene: 4. The germline CDR1 and CDR2 sequences are MNHEY and SVGAGI. The CDR3 covers 16 residues.

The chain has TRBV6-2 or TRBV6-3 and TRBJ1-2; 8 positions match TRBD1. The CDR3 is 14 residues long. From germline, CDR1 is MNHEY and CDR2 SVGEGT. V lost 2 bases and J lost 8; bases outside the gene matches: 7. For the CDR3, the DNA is TGTGCCAGCAGTTACATCGGACAGGGTAGCGGCTACACCTTC. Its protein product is CASSYIGQGSGYTF.